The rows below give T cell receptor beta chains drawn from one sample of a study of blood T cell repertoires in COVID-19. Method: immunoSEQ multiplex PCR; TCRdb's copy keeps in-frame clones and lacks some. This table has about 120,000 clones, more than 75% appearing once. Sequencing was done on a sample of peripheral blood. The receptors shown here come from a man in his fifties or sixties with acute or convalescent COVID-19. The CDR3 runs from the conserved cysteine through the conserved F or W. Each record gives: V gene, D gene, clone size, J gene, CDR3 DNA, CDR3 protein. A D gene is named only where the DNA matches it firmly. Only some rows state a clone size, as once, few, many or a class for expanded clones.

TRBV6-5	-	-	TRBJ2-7	TGTGCCAGCAGTTACACCAGGGATGGGGACGAGCAGTACTTC	CASSYTRDGDEQYF
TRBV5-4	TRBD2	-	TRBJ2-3	TGTGCCAGCACCTTGGGGAAGCGGGGTGGGGATACGCAGTATTTT	CASTLGKRGGDTQYF
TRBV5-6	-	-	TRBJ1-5	TGTGCCAGCAGCTTGAGCTGGAATCAGCCCCAGCATTTT	CASSLSWNQPQHF
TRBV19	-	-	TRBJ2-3	TGTGCCAGTAACGAGCGGAGCACAGATACGCAGTATTTT	CASNERSTDTQYF
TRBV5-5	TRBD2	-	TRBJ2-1	TGTGCCAGCAGCTGGCCACAGGGTAGCGGGGAGACCAATGAGCAGTTCTTC	CASSWPQGSGETNEQFF
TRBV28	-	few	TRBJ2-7	TGTGCCAGCAGTTTACGGGGGGCTGGTTACGAGCAGTACTTC	CASSLRGAGYEQYF
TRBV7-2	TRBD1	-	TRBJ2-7	TGTGCCAGCAGCTTAGTTCCAGGGGGCGAGCAGTACTTC	CASSLVPGGEQYF
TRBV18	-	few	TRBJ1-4	TGTGCCAGCTCACCATTGTCGGATGAAAAACTGTTTTTT	CASSPLSDEKLFF
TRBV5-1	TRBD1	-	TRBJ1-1	TGCGCCAGCAGCCCCAACAGGGGAAACACTGAAGCTTTCTTT	CASSPNRGNTEAFF
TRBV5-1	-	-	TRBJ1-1	TGCGCCAGCAGCCTGGAGACAGGATCGAACACTGAAGCTTTCTTT	CASSLETGSNTEAFF
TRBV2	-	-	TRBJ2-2	TGTGCCAGCAAGGTCCTAGAGGGGAACACCGGGGAGCTGTTTTTT	CASKVLEGNTGELFF
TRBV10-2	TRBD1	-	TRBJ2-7	TGCGCCAGCAGGAAACACTTACGGACAGGATCCTACCCGCTCTCCTACGAGCAGTACTTC	CASRKHLRTGSYPLSYEQYF
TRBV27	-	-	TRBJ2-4	TGTGCCAGCGGGGTACAGGGCGGCAAAAACATTCAGTACTTC	CASGVQGGKNIQYF
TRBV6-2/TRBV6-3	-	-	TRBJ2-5	TGTGCCAGCAGTTACAGGCCCGGGGTTCGGGAGGAGACCCAGTACTTC	CASSYRPGVREETQYF
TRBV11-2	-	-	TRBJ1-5	TGTGCCAGCAGCTTAAGGGCAGGGTCTAGCAATCAGCCCCAGCATTTT	CASSLRAGSSNQPQHF
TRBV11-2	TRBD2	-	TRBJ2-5	TGTGCCAGCACCGGGAGGGTCCAAGAGACCCAGTACTTC	CASTGRVQETQYF
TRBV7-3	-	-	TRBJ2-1	TGTGCCAGCAGCTTAACCCGCGAGAATGAGCAGTTCTTC	CASSLTRENEQFF
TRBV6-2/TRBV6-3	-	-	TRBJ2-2	TGTGCCAGCAGTTACCTAGGGGGGGCTAACACCGGGGAGCTATTTTTT	CASSYLGGANTGELFF
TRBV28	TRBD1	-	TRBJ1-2	TGTGCCAGCAGCTACGGACAGGGGGACCCCTATGGCTACACCTTC	CASSYGQGDPYGYTF
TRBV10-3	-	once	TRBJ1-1	TGTGCCATCAGTGAATCGGAGCGAGCGAACACTGAAGCTTTCTTT	CAISESERANTEAFF
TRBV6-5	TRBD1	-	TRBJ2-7	TGTGCCAGCAGTTACTCGAGGGACAGGGCCGAGCAGTACTTC	CASSYSRDRAEQYF
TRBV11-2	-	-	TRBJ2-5	TGTGCCAGCAGCTTTAATCCTTTAGAGACCCAGTACTTC	CASSFNPLETQYF
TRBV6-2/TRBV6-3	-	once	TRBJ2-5	TGTGCCAGCAGTTACGCGACTCGGACCCAGTACTTC	CASSYATRTQYF
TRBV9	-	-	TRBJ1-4	TGTGCCAGCAGCGTAGGGAGTGCCAGAACTAATGAAAAACTGTTTTTT	CASSVGSARTNEKLFF
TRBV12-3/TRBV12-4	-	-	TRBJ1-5	TGTGCCAGCAGTTTAACTCATCAGCCCCAGCATTTT	CASSLTHQPQHF
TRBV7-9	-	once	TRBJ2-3	TGTGCCAGCAGCTGGGCTCGGCAGGCAGATACGCAGTATTTT	CASSWARQADTQYF
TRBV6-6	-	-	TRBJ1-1	TGTGCCAGCAGCCGTCCCCAGGGTGGGAACACTGAAGCTTTCTTT	CASSRPQGGNTEAFF
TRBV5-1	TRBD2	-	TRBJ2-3	TGCGCCAGCAGCTTGGCCGGCGGGAGCGCAGATACGCAGTATTTT	CASSLAGGSADTQYF
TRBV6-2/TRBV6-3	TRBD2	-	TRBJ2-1	TGTGCCAGCAGTTACACATCCCTCGGACTAGCTTACAATGAGCAGTTCTTC	CASSYTSLGLAYNEQFF
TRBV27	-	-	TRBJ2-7	TGTGCCAGCAAGGAGAGGGGGGGGCACGAGCAGTACTTC	CASKERGGHEQYF
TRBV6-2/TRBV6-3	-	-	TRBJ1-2	TGTGCCAGCAGTTACTCACGAAGGGAGGGGAATGGCTACACCTTC	CASSYSRREGNGYTF
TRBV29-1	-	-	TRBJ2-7	TGCAGCCCGGGACCGAGGGGATGTCTTAACGGGACTCCCTACGAGCAGTACTTC	CSPGPRGCLNGTPYEQYF
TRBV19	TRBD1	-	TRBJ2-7	TGTGCCAGTAGTATAAAAGGACAGGCCCTCCGGGAGCAGTACTTC	CASSIKGQALREQYF
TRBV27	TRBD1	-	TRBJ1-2	TGTGCCAGCAGTCTAGGGACAGGGGGAGGTGGCTACACCTTC	CASSLGTGGGGYTF
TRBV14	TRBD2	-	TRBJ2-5	TGTGCCAGCAGCCGCAAGAACGGGGCACTAGCGGGAGTAGAGACCCAGTACTTC	CASSRKNGALAGVETQYF
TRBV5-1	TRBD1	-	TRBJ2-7	TGCGCCAGCAGCTTGACGACAGGGGAATACTACGAGCAGTACTTC	CASSLTTGEYYEQYF
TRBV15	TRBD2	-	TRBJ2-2	TGTGCCACCAGCAGAGAACCCATACTAGCGGGGGCCACCGGGGAGCTGTTTTTT	CATSREPILAGATGELFF
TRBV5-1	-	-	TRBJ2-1	TGCGCCAGCAGCTTACAGAGCTCCTACAATGAGCAGTTCTTC	CASSLQSSYNEQFF
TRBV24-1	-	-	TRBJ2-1	TGTGCCACCAGTGATTTCCCTCTCCACAATGAGCAGTTCTTC	CATSDFPLHNEQFF
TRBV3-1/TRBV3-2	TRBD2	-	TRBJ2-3	TGTGCCAGCAGCCAAGATGGTCTAGCGGGACCCACAGATACGCAGTATTTT	CASSQDGLAGPTDTQYF